This record covers a single T cell receptor (beta chain). The data stem from a study of blood T cell repertoires in COVID-19. In the original processing: Estimation of nucleated cell counts was performed using reference gene primer amplification. TCRdb's table, derived via immunoSEQ multiplex PCR, lists solely in-frame clones and lacks some. Clone size and V and J calls were adopted from that table, with D and trimming inferred from the DNA. Of about 88,000 clones in the sample, 86% are singletons; the top ten hold roughly 25%. Germline assignment: CDR1 MDHEN and CDR2 SYDVKM. V shed 6 bases, J shed 0 bases, and the junction held 3 bases outside the gene matches. This CDR3 has 14 residues.

Material: peripheral blood. The chain is built from TRBV28 and TRBJ2-7; 9 bases agree with TRBD1. This receptor was obtained from a human donor in a cohort sampled during active COVID-19. The CDR3 here is CASRETGGSYEQYF. Written as DNA, the CDR3 is TGTGCCAGCAGGGAGACAGGGGGCTCCTACGAGCAGTACTTC.